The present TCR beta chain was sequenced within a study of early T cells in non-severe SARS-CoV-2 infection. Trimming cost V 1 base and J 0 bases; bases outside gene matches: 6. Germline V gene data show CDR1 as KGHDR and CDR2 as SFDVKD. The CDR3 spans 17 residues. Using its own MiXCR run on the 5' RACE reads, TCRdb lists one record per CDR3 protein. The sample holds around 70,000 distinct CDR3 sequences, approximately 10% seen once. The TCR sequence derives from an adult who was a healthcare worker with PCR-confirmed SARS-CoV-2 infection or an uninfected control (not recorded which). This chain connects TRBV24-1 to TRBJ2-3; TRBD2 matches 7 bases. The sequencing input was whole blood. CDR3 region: CATSDFPKRDSTDTQYF. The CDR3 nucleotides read TGTGCCACCAGTGATTTTCCAAAGCGGGACAGCACAGATACGCAGTATTTT.